The 5 T cell receptor beta chains given below trace back to one sample, sequenced in a study of chemoradiotherapy in HPV16-positive cancers. Only in-frame clones appear in the TCRdb table, and some are missing; sequencing was by immunoSEQ multiplex PCR. Among around 30,000 clones, over 80% were seen once, and the ten largest hold around 20%. The input for sequencing was blood, taken from a patient who underwent chemoradiotherapy. The source of these receptors is a human donor with HPV-associated anogenital cancer.

The chain is built from TRBV7-6 and TRBJ2-1; possibly TRBD1 or TRBD2 for D (5 bases each). V shed 6 bases and J shed 15 bases, with 15 bases lying between them. Germline CDR1 and CDR2: SGHVS and FNYEAQ. The CDR3 has 11 amino acids. CDR3 sequence (DNA): TGTGCCAGCAGTTCCGGGACCTTGCCGTTCTTC. This translates into CASSSGTLPFF. Full variable domain (rest looked up from reference TRBV7-6 and TRBJ2-1): GAGVSQSPRYKVTKRGQDVALRCDPISGHVSLYWYRQALGQGPEFLTYFNYEAQQDKSGLPNDRFSAERPEGSISTLTIQRTEQRDSAMYRCASSSGTLPFFGPGTRLTVL.

In its sample, this clone was seen once. The chain has TRBV5-1 and TRBJ1-2; D call uncertain. The CDR3 has 13 amino acids. Germline V gene sequence: CDR1 SGHRS, CDR2 YFSETQ. Trimming pared 2 bases from V and 2 bases from J, leaving 7 bases between. CDR3 nucleotide sequence: TGCGCCAGCAGCTTCGACGGAAACTATGGCTACACCTTC. Translating it yields CASSFDGNYGYTF.

The chain has TRBV7-2 and TRBJ1-3; 7 bases are a match to TRBD1. The ends lost 1 base at V and 3 bases at J; junction bases unmatched: 3. Germline V lookup: CDR1 SGHTA, CDR2 FQGNSA. The CDR3 spans 15 residues. CDR3 protein: CASSLGDSGGNTIYF. CDR3 DNA sequence: TGTGCCAGCAGCTTAGGGGACAGCGGTGGAAACACCATATATTTT.

The chain carries TRBV28 and TRBJ1-2; 7 positions agree with TRBD1. The germline V gene has CDR1 MDHEN and CDR2 SYDVKM. Trimming cost V 5 bases and J 8 bases; bases outside gene matches: 8. This CDR3 has 13 amino acids. The CDR3 sequence is CASSLDRVEGYTF. The CDR3 coding sequence is TGTGCCAGCAGTCTCGACAGGGTAGAAGGCTACACCTTC.

The chain is built from TRBV6-5 and TRBJ1-5, with 9 positions matching TRBD1. CDR3 length: 14 amino acids. Germline V gene sequence: CDR1 MNHEY, CDR2 SVGAGI. Trimming at V came to 6 bases and at J to 6 bases, leaving 6 bases not matched to a gene. Here the CDR3 reads CASRETGGGQPQHF. The CDR3 nucleotides are TGTGCCAGCAGAGAGACAGGGGGGGGTCAGCCCCAGCATTTT.